This is a list of T cell receptor beta chains from one sample in a study of STAT5B mutations in CD4+ large granular lymphocyte leukemia. Assay: immunoSEQ multiplex PCR; the TCRdb copy retains only in-frame clones and omits some. The repertoire includes tens of thousands of clones, about 70% of them detected once, and just under 2% sits in the top ten. Sample: CD4+ T cells from blood buffy coats. The receptors come from a human donor in good health. CDR3s include the opening cysteine and the closing phenylalanine or tryptophan. D genes are given only for firm matches. The listing skips clone size in some rows; elsewhere it reads once, few, many or a size class.

>TRBJ1-6|-|TRBV5-4|-|13
CAASGDFNSPLHF
TGTGCCGCATCAGGGGACTTTAATTCACCCCTCCACTTT
>TRBJ1-4|-|TRBV4-1|TRBD1|19
CASSEGPKGQGLVWEKLFF
TGCGCCAGCAGCGAGGGACCCAAGGGACAGGGTCTCGTATGGGAAAAACTGTTTTTT
>TRBJ2-5|medium-sized|TRBV5-1|TRBD2|16
CASSLVGLAGMETQYF
TGCGCCAGCAGCTTGGTGGGACTAGCGGGGATGGAGACCCAGTACTTC
>TRBJ2-7|-|TRBV10-3|TRBD2|14
CAISEPGGSYEQYF
TGTGCCATCAGTGAACCGGGGGGCTCCTACGAGCAGTACTTC
>TRBJ2-1|once|TRBV15|-|13
CATSRDLRYEQFF
TGTGCCACCAGCAGAGATCTTCGTTATGAGCAGTTCTTC
>TRBJ2-5|-|TRBV7-2|-|12
CASSLDRQTQYF
TGTGCCAGCAGCTTAGACCGCCAGACCCAGTACTTC
>TRBJ1-1|few|TRBV7-9|-|16
CASSLSLSSPNTEAFF
TGTGCCAGCAGCTTAAGCTTAAGCAGTCCGAACACTGAAGCTTTCTTT
>TRBJ1-5|-|TRBV19|-|15
CASTSEREGNQPQHF
TGTGCCAGTACCTCGGAGAGGGAGGGCAATCAGCCCCAGCATTTT
>TRBJ1-1|-|TRBV20-1|-|11
CSAQKNTEAFF
TGCAGTGCTCAGAAGAACACTGAAGCTTTCTTT
>TRBJ2-1|-|TRBV5-1|TRBD1|15
CASSHRDRGHNEQFF
TGCGCCAGCAGCCACCGGGACAGGGGGCATAATGAGCAGTTCTTC
>TRBJ2-2|-|TRBV6-6|TRBD1|16
CASRKTGARNTGELFF
TGTGCCAGCAGAAAGACAGGGGCAAGGAACACCGGGGAGCTGTTTTTT
>TRBJ1-2|-|TRBV2|-|12
CASSATAYGYTF
TGTGCCAGCAGTGCGACAGCCTATGGCTACACCTTC
>TRBJ2-3|-|TRBV5-4|-|13
CASSLGLGDTQYF
TGTGCCAGCAGCTTGGGTTTGGGAGATACGCAGTATTTT
>TRBJ2-7|-|TRBV6-1|-|15
CASSELQGTIYEQYF
TGTGCCAGCAGTGAACTGCAGGGGACGATCTACGAGCAGTACTTC
>TRBJ2-1|-|TRBV5-4|TRBD1|14
CASSPDRGQSEQFF
TGTGCCAGCAGCCCCGACAGGGGGCAAAGTGAGCAGTTCTTC
>TRBJ2-3|-|TRBV6-5|-|14
CASQRGSYTDTQYF
TGTGCCAGCCAACGGGGCTCCTACACAGATACGCAGTATTTT
>TRBJ1-1|-|TRBV13|-|15
CASSLGRFTGTEAFF
TGTGCCAGCAGCTTAGGTCGTTTTACGGGTACTGAAGCTTTCTTT
>TRBJ1-4|-|TRBV19|-|15
CASSNQGGEYEKLFF
TGTGCCAGTAGTAACCAGGGTGGGGAGTATGAAAAACTGTTTTTT
>TRBJ1-4|-|TRBV16|TRBD1|15
CASRHQGATNEKLFF
TGTGCCAGCAGACACCAGGGGGCAACTAATGAAAAACTGTTTTTT
>TRBJ2-3|-|TRBV2|-|15
CASTSSAWGTDTQYF
TGTGCCAGCACCTCCTCGGCCTGGGGGACAGATACGCAGTATTTT
>TRBJ1-1|-|TRBV2|-|12
CASTFGNTEAFF
TGTGCCAGCACCTTTGGGAACACTGAAGCTTTCTTT
>TRBJ2-5|-|TRBV7-2|-|13
CASSVGPQETQYF
TGTGCCAGCAGCGTGGGACCCCAAGAGACCCAGTACTTC
>TRBJ1-5|-|TRBV4-3|-|15
CASSQEVLDNQPQHF
TGCGCCAGCAGCCAAGAAGTCCTCGACAATCAGCCCCAGCATTTT
>TRBJ2-5|-|TRBV7-2|TRBD1|16
CASSLVDRGGRETQYF
TGTGCCAGCAGCTTAGTGGACAGGGGAGGGAGAGAGACCCAGTACTTC
>TRBJ2-7|once|TRBV18|TRBD2|17
CASSPGAGLAGTYEQYF
TGTGCCAGCTCACCCGGGGCGGGACTAGCGGGGACCTACGAGCAGTACTTC
>TRBJ2-1|few|TRBV28|-|13
CASNAGGLPKQFF
TGTGCCAGCAACGCAGGGGGACTACCCAAGCAGTTCTTC
>TRBJ1-5|once|TRBV19|TRBD1|15
CASSIKTGTDQPQHF
TGTGCCAGTAGTATTAAGACAGGGACGGATCAGCCCCAGCATTTT
>TRBJ2-7|-|TRBV20-1|-|11
CSARGPYEQYF
TGCAGTGCCCGTGGGCCTTACGAGCAGTACTTC
>TRBJ1-4|few|TRBV7-2|TRBD1|14
CASSPDRASEKLFF
TGTGCCAGCAGCCCGGACAGGGCGTCTGAAAAACTGTTTTTT
>TRBJ2-5|once|TRBV15|-|13
CATSRAWGETQYF
TGTGCCACCAGCAGAGCTTGGGGAGAGACCCAGTACTTC
>TRBJ1-1|-|TRBV7-9|-|14
CASSLRVSNTEAFF
TGTGCCAGCAGCTTAAGGGTCTCCAACACTGAAGCTTTCTTT
>TRBJ1-2|-|TRBV7-9|TRBD1|12
CASSRTGNGYTF
TGTGCCAGCAGCCGGACAGGGAACGGCTACACCTTC
>TRBJ1-2|-|TRBV18|TRBD1|13
CASSGQGGGGYTF
TGTGCCAGCTCCGGACAGGGAGGCGGCGGCTACACCTTC
>TRBJ1-1|-|TRBV19|-|14
CASSIGKENTEAFF
TGTGCCAGTAGTATTGGAAAAGAGAACACTGAAGCTTTCTTT
>TRBJ1-2|-|TRBV5-8|-|14
CASSRLGVLYGYTF
TGTGCCAGCAGCCGTCTAGGCGTCCTCTATGGCTACACCTTC
>TRBJ1-3|-|TRBV7-2|TRBD1|16
CASSLAGQGEGNTIYF
TGTGCCAGCAGCCTGGCCGGACAGGGGGAAGGAAACACCATATATTTT
>TRBJ2-7|few|TRBV14|TRBD2|20
CASSQKSPGLAGGRAYEQYF
TGTGCCAGCAGCCAGAAGTCACCGGGACTAGCGGGGGGAAGGGCCTACGAGCAGTACTTC
>TRBJ1-6|-|TRBV6-6|-|15
CASSYSKRPDGALHF
TGTGCCAGCAGTTACTCGAAACGCCCCGATGGGGCCCTCCACTTT
>TRBJ1-3|-|TRBV2|-|13
CASSEGGENTIYF
TGTGCCAGCAGTGAAGGCGGAGAAAACACCATATATTTT
>TRBJ1-1|once|TRBV5-1|-|14
CASSSGPGNTEAFF
TGCGCCAGCAGCTCCGGCCCAGGGAACACTGAAGCTTTCTTT
>TRBJ1-5|-|TRBV11-2|-|15
CASSSRGGENQPQHF
TGTGCCAGCAGCAGTAGGGGGGGGGAGAATCAGCCCCAGCATTTT